These 31 T cell receptor beta chains came from one sample sequenced in a study of blood T cell repertoires in COVID-19. Data came from immunoSEQ multiplex PCR; TCRdb stores just in-frame clones and leaves some out. This sample has roughly 350,000 clones, with 85% to 90% found just once. Material: peripheral blood. These receptor sequences come from a woman aged 65 to 85 with COVID-19, enrolled during active disease.

The V call is TRBV24-1, the J call TRBJ2-7; the match to TRBD1 covers 10 bases. This CDR3 spans 15 amino acids. Germline CDR1 and CDR2: KGHDR and SFDVKD. The trim removed 4 bases at V and 6 bases at J, leaving 8 bases unmatched. The CDR3 DNA follows: TGTGCCACCAGTGACCCCGGACAGGGGGGGAGCGAGCAGTACTTC. It specifies CATSDPGQGGSEQYF.

This clone was found once. The chain links TRBV5-1 to TRBJ2-1; 7 bases agree with TRBD1. Trimming cost V 3 bases and J 0 bases; bases outside gene matches: 3. Germline assignment: CDR1 SGHRS and CDR2 YFSETQ. This CDR3 region has 15 residues. The CDR3 reads CASSSDRSSYNEQFF. The CDR3 bases are TGCGCCAGCAGCTCGGACAGGAGCTCCTACAATGAGCAGTTCTTC.

V usage is TRBV11-2 and J usage is TRBJ1-6, with 8 bases lining up with TRBD1. With V trimmed by 5 bases and J by 6 bases, 6 bases remained unmatched. CDR1 is SGHAT, CDR2 FQNNGV, per germline. The CDR3 runs to 15 residues. The CDR3 DNA reads as TGTGCCAGCAGCGCAAAGACAGGGGCTAATTCACCCCTCCACTTT. Translation gives CASSAKTGANSPLHF. Based on the CDR3 plus reference TRBV11-2 and TRBJ1-6, the full variable domain is EAGVAQSPRYKIIEKRQSVAFWCNPISGHATLYWYQQILGQGPKLLIQFQNNGVVDDSQLPKDRFSAERLKGVDSTLKIQPAKLEDSAVYLCASSAKTGANSPLHFGNGTRLTVT.

The chain couples TRBV18 to TRBJ2-5; weak D call: TRBD2 (6 bases). The CDR3 extends over 13 amino acids. The germline V gene has CDR1 KGHSH and CDR2 LQKENI. The V end was cut by 3 bases, the J end by 5 bases, with 10 bases between. CDR3 region: CASSPREVETQYF. DNA for the CDR3: TGTGCCAGCTCACCCAGGGAGGTGGAGACCCAGTACTTC.

The chain employs TRBV10-3 and TRBJ2-3, with 8 nucleotides matching TRBD2. V shed 11 bases and J 1 base; nucleotides not matched to a gene: 8. Germline V gene data show CDR1 as ENHRY and CDR2 as SYGVKD. The CDR3 runs to 14 residues. In DNA, the CDR3 is TGTGCCGCCAAGATCGGGGGGGGCACAGATACGCAGTATTTT. Protein sequence: CAAKIGGGTDTQYF.

This chain connects TRBV18 to TRBJ1-5, with 7 bases fitting TRBD1. In germline, CDR1 is KGHSH, CDR2 LQKENI. This CDR3 comprises 14 residues. Trimming at V came to 2 bases and at J to 5 bases, leaving 3 bases not matched to a gene. The CDR3 region has the DNA TGTGCCAGCTCACCATCAAGGGGGCATCAGCCCCAGCATTTT. Translated: CASSPSRGHQPQHF.

The rearrangement joins TRBV21-1 to TRBJ2-7; whether TRBD2, the table's D call, matches the DNA was not checked. TRBV21-1 is shown as a pseudogene. CDR3 length equals 18 residues. The CDR3 DNA is TGTGCCAGCAGCAAAGCGCTAGGTGGAAAAGCGGGGGAAGGCAAGCAGTACTTC. It yields the protein CASSKALGGKAGEGKQYF.

The CDR3 is CASSQEWRGAYSAQYF. CDR3 in DNA: TGCGCCAGCAGCCAAGAATGGCGGGGGGCGTATTCGGCCCAGTACTTC. The chain combines TRBV4-1 with TRBJ2-5, with 8 bases identical to TRBD2. This CDR3 spans 16 amino acids. The V segment lost 0 bases and the J segment 9 bases; nucleotides outside the gene matches: 12. In germline, CDR1 is MGHRA, CDR2 YSYEKL.

This clone was seen only once. The chain has TRBV6-2 or TRBV6-3 and TRBJ1-1; 8 bases agree with TRBD1. Trimming at V came to 6 bases and at J to 4 bases, leaving 7 bases not matched to a gene. Per the germline V gene, CDR1 is MNHEY and CDR2 is SVGEGT. The CDR3 length is 14 residues. The DNA of the CDR3 is TGTGCCAGCAGCCCAGGGGGCGCCTTCACTGAAGCTTTCTTT. This sequence encodes CASSPGGAFTEAFF.

A single count supports this clone. The gene calls are TRBV27 and TRBJ2-1; unclear D gene. V lost 0 bases to trimming and J lost 0 bases, with 9 bases between them. Germline CDR1 is MNHEY and CDR2 is SMNVEV (reference sequence). The CDR3 is made up of 16 amino acids. The CDR3 region has the DNA TGTGCCAGCAGTTTATCGGCCTCAAGCTCCTACAATGAGCAGTTCTTC. Translation: CASSLSASSSYNEQFF.

The J gene is TRBJ2-7, the V gene TRBV15, with 7 bases identical to TRBD2. CDR1 LNHNV and CDR2 YYDKDF come from the germline V gene (reference sequence). CDR3 length: 13 residues. Trimming took 4 bases from V and 4 from J; bases not matched to a gene: 4. DNA for the CDR3: TGTGCCACCAGCATCGGGACTAATTACGAGCAGTACTTC. This gives the protein CATSIGTNYEQYF.

This clone has just one count. This chain joins TRBV6-2 or TRBV6-3 and TRBJ1-5; D not certain. Trimming removed 2 bases from V and 4 bases from J, with 12 bases in between. CDR3 length equals 15 residues. Germline loops: CDR1 MNHEY, CDR2 SVGEGT. Written as DNA, the CDR3 is TGTGCCAGCAGTTACGAGGGTAGACCTAATCAGCCCCAGCATTTT. The encoded protein is CASSYEGRPNQPQHF.

The chain joins TRBV2 to TRBJ1-6; D unresolved. This CDR3 is built from 14 residues. V lost 10 bases and J 0 bases, leaving 10 bases between the germline ends. Looked up from germline, CDR1 is SNHLY and CDR2 is FYNNEI. CDR3 DNA: TGTGCCACCGCCGGGAACTCCTATAATTCACCCCTCCACTTT. The encoded protein is CATAGNSYNSPLHF.

J is TRBJ2-1 and V is TRBV30; no reliable D call. The length of the CDR3 is 12 residues. CDR1 is GTSNPN and CDR2 is SVGIG in the germline V gene (reference sequence). Trimming stripped 0 bases from V and 10 bases from J, with 10 bases between. CDR3 region: CAWSVQAWEQFF. CDR3 nucleotide sequence: TGTGCCTGGAGTGTTCAAGCTTGGGAGCAGTTCTTC.

The gene calls are TRBV5-8 and TRBJ1-5; 9 bases fit TRBD1. V was clipped by 4 bases and J by 5 bases; unmatched bases: 13. This CDR3 has 17 amino acids. Germline V lookup: CDR1 SGHTS, CDR2 YDEGEE. CDR3 nucleotides: TGTGCCAGCAGCCCTGGGGGTGGACAGGGGTTGTATCAGCCCCAGCATTTT. Its protein is CASSPGGGQGLYQPQHF.

This clone was detected once. V is TRBV7-6 and J is TRBJ1-3; D is unclear. The CDR3 has 15 residues. V lost 6 bases, J lost 1 base, and 13 bases lay in between. Germline CDR1 SGHVS, CDR2 FNYEAQ. The CDR3 here is CASSPAGDSGNTIYF. CDR3 DNA sequence: TGTGCCAGCAGTCCCGCAGGTGATTCTGGAAACACCATATATTTT. The full variable domain, its missing parts supplied by reference TRBV7-6 and TRBJ1-3, is GAGVSQSPRYKVTKRGQDVALRCDPISGHVSLYWYRQALGQGPEFLTYFNYEAQQDKSGLPNDRFSAERPEGSISTLTIQRTEQRDSAMYRCASSPAGDSGNTIYFGEGSWLTVV.

This sequence joins TRBV19 and TRBJ1-1; TRBD1 matches 7 bases. The CDR3 loop spans 14 amino acids. Germline V gives CDR1 LNHDA, CDR2 SQIVND (reference sequence). Germline trimming cut 5 bases from V and 5 bases from J; bases unmatched to any gene: 8. Written as DNA, the CDR3 is TGTGCCAGTAGTCCGGCGACAGGGTTGACTGAAGCTTTCTTT. Translating it yields CASSPATGLTEAFF. Looking up the rest from reference TRBV19 and TRBJ1-1 gives the full variable domain: DGGITQSPKYLFRKEGQNVTLSCEQNLNHDAMYWYRQDPGQGLRLIYYSQIVNDFQKGDIAEGYSVSREKKESFPLTVTSAQKNPTAFYLCASSPATGLTEAFFGQGTRLTVV.

This clone was observed once. The CDR3 bases are TGTGCCAGCAGTCACGAAGGACAGGGCTATGGCTACACCTTC. It encodes CASSHEGQGYGYTF. The genes are TRBV6-2 or TRBV6-3 and TRBJ1-2, with 8 bases fitting TRBD1. The J segment lost 4 bases and the V segment lost 5 bases, leaving 6 bases of the junction unmatched. This CDR3 region has 14 residues. CDR1 MNHEY and CDR2 SVGEGT come from the germline V gene.

This clone showed up just once. The chain employs TRBV29-1 and TRBJ1-2, with D perhaps matching TRBD1 (6 bases). Germline CDR1 reads SQVTM; CDR2 reads ANQGSEA. The CDR3 has 13 amino acids. V lost 2 bases to trimming and J lost 6 bases, with 13 bases between them. CDR3 amino acids: CSVEIRQVHGYTF. The CDR3 region has the DNA TGCAGCGTTGAAATTAGACAGGTCCATGGCTACACCTTC.

The V call is TRBV7-3, the J call TRBJ2-2; D remains unclear. Germline-derived CDR1 and CDR2 are SGHTA and FQGTGA. Trimming pared 2 bases from V and 4 bases from J, leaving 8 bases between. The CDR3 is 14 amino acids. CDR3 in DNA: TGTGCCAGCAGCTTAGAGGCTTCCACCGGGGAGCTGTTTTTT. It translates to CASSLEASTGELFF. Variable domain in full (rest from reference TRBV7-3 and TRBJ2-2): GAGVSQTPSNKVTEKGKYVELRCDPISGHTALYWYRQSLGQGPEFLIYFQGTGAADDSGLPNDRFFAVRPEGSVSTLKIQRTERGDSAVYLCASSLEASTGELFFGEGSRLTVL.

V and J are TRBV3-1 (or the pseudogene TRBV3-2) and TRBJ2-7, with D possibly matching TRBD1 (6 bases). This CDR3 region has 16 residues. The V gene's germline CDR1 is LGHDT and CDR2 YNNKEL (reference sequence). Between the trimmed V and J ends, which lost 2 bases and 6 bases, there was a span of 20 bases. The CDR3 DNA is TGTGCCAGCAGCCAAACCCCTAACCTGGGGGCCAGCGAGCAGTACTTC. This gives the protein CASSQTPNLGASEQYF.

J is TRBJ2-7 and V is TRBV5-6; 7 bases are a match to TRBD1. This CDR3 comprises 13 residues. The trim removed 6 bases at V and 4 bases at J, leaving 7 bases unmatched. Germline V lookup: CDR1 SGHDT, CDR2 YYEEEE. CDR3 DNA: TGTGCCAGCAAGGGGGCAGGCGGGTACGAGCAGTACTTC. Protein sequence: CASKGAGGYEQYF.

The V call is TRBV12-3 or TRBV12-4, the J call TRBJ1-5; weak D call: TRBD1 (6 bases). Trimming stripped 6 bases from V and 4 bases from J, with 10 bases between. The CDR3 loop spans 13 amino acids. The CDR3 region is CASSPTGNQPQHF. The DNA of the CDR3 is TGTGCCAGCAGCCCGACAGGTAATCAGCCCCAGCATTTT.

This chain's CDR3 is CASNHRGTSREYEQYF. The CDR3 nucleotides are TGTGCCAGCAACCATCGGGGGACTAGCAGGGAATACGAGCAGTACTTC. The rearrangement joins TRBV25-1 to TRBJ2-7, with 9 bases matching TRBD2. The length of the CDR3 is 16 residues. The J segment lost 4 bases and the V segment lost 7 bases, leaving 14 bases of the junction unmatched. Germline V CDR1 and CDR2: MGHDK, SYGVNS.

V is TRBV14 and J is TRBJ1-1; weak D call: TRBD1 (5 bases). V dropped 5 bases and J dropped 8 bases, with 18 bases sitting between them. The CDR3 totals 14 residues. Per the germline V gene, CDR1 is SGHDN and CDR2 is FVKESK. CDR3 sequence (DNA): TGTGCCAGCAGCTCCATCCATGGGGGGTCAGAAGCTTTCTTT. Residues: CASSSIHGGSEAFF.

The rearrangement joins TRBV7-9 to TRBJ1-5; D remains ambiguous. V lost 2 bases to trimming and J lost 4 bases, with 9 bases between them. The CDR3 loop spans 14 amino acids. Germline CDR1 reads SEHNR; CDR2 reads FQNEAQ (reference sequence). CDR3 DNA sequence: TGTGCCAGCAGCTTATTTGACGGGAATCAGCCCCAGCATTTT. Protein product: CASSLFDGNQPQHF. Full variable domain (missing parts from reference TRBV7-9 and TRBJ1-5): DTGVSQNPRHKITKRGQNVTFRCDPISEHNRLYWYRQTLGQGPEFLTYFQNEAQLEKSRLLSDRFSAERPKGSFSTLEIQRTEQGDSAMYLCASSLFDGNQPQHFGDGTRLSIL.

The rearrangement joins TRBV19 to TRBJ1-1, with D possibly matching TRBD1 (5 bases). The ends were cut back, 7 bases at V and 4 bases at J, with 13 bases in the middle. The CDR3 is made up of 13 amino acids. Germline V gives CDR1 LNHDA, CDR2 SQIVND (reference sequence). As DNA, the CDR3 is TGTGCCAGTACACTGGGGGGGAGCACTGAAGCTTTCTTT. As protein: CASTLGGSTEAFF.

V is TRBV6-6 and J is TRBJ1-1; the D gene is possibly TRBD1 (5 bases). V was trimmed by 6 bases and J by 8 bases, leaving 10 bases between them. The CDR3 runs 11 residues. Germline loops: CDR1 MNHNY, CDR2 SVGAGI (reference sequence). As DNA, the CDR3 is TGTGCCAGCAGCCCCGACAGAGAAGCTTTCTTT. The encoded protein is CASSPDREAFF.

Details on this clone: The same CDR3 also results from other DNA sequences found in this sample. This chain uses TRBV7-9 with TRBJ2-5; no clear D gene. V gave up 3 bases and J gave up 5 bases, with 4 bases separating them. CDR3 size: 11 residues. The germline gives CDR1 SEHNR, CDR2 FQNEAQ (reference sequence). CDR3 region: CASSFGETQYF. The CDR3 region has the DNA TGTGCCAGCAGCTTCGGGGAGACCCAGTACTTC. Together with reference TRBV7-9 and TRBJ2-5, the CDR3 gives the full variable domain: DTGVSQNPRHKITKRGQNVTFRCDPISEHNRLYWYRQTLGQGPEFLTYFQNEAQLEKSRLLSDRFSAERPKGSFSTLEIQRTEQGDSAMYLCASSFGETQYFGPGTRLLVL.

DNA of the CDR3: TGTGCCAGCTCACAGGGAAAGGGGACTGAAGCTTTCTTT. Encoded protein: CASSQGKGTEAFF. The chain has TRBV18 and TRBJ1-1; D is perhaps TRBD1 (5 bases). The ends were cut back, 4 bases at V and 5 bases at J, with 11 bases in the middle. The CDR3 has 13 residues. Germline values: CDR1 KGHSH, CDR2 LQKENI.

V usage is TRBV24-1 and J usage is TRBJ2-7, with TRBD1 identical over 8 bases. Germline CDR1 and CDR2: KGHDR and SFDVKD. CDR3 size: 17 residues. Losses at the gene ends were 7 bases for V and 0 bases for J; bases not matched to a gene: 13. The CDR3 sequence is CATSYSRRTGPSYEQYF. DNA for the CDR3: TGTGCCACCAGCTATTCCAGGAGGACAGGGCCCTCCTACGAGCAGTACTTC.